A selection of T cell receptor beta chains follows, all from one sample in a study of blood T cell repertoires in COVID-19. TCRdb keeps only in-frame clones here, not all; method: immunoSEQ multiplex PCR. The repertoire holds about 220,000 clones, about nine tenths seen once, with around 2.6% in the top ten. Sequencing was carried out using PBMCs or T cells enriched from blood (not recorded which). Every receptor here comes from a young woman with acute COVID-19. The CDR3 runs from the conserved cysteine through the conserved F or W. D genes are given only for firm matches. Size values are once, few and many counts, or a class for expanded clones, and some rows have none.

>TRBJ1-2|TRBV18|15|-|-
CASSPQLDRGYGYTF
TGTGCCAGCTCACCCCAGCTGGATCGGGGCTATGGCTACACCTTC
>TRBJ1-2|TRBV19|17|-|TRBD1
CASSPSPGQMINYGYTF
TGTGCCAGTAGTCCATCCCCGGGACAGATGATAAACTATGGCTACACCTTC
>TRBJ2-5|TRBV6-5|11|-|-
CASSLAETQYF
TGTGCCAGCAGTTTAGCGGAGACCCAGTACTTC
>TRBJ2-5|TRBV19|16|once|TRBD2
CASSMGTSGEQETQYF
TGTGCCAGTAGTATGGGGACTAGCGGGGAGCAAGAGACCCAGTACTTC
>TRBJ1-1|TRBV5-1|15|-|-
CASSLGGELDTEAFF
TGCGCCAGCAGCTTGGGGGGAGAGCTGGACACTGAAGCTTTCTTT
>TRBJ2-2|TRBV2|15|-|-
CASSFDTFNTGELFF
TGTGCCAGCAGTTTCGACACCTTTAACACCGGGGAGCTGTTTTTT
>TRBJ1-1|TRBV9|15|-|TRBD1
CASSPLWTGTTEAFF
TGTGCCAGCAGCCCCCTCTGGACAGGGACCACTGAAGCTTTCTTT
>TRBJ2-3|TRBV4-1|16|-|-
CASSQNRALDGDTQYF
TGCGCCAGCAGCCAAAACAGGGCCCTGGATGGGGATACGCAGTATTTT
>TRBJ2-4|TRBV6-5|14|-|TRBD2
CASSRGVGKNIQYF
TGTGCCAGCAGCCGGGGGGTTGGCAAAAACATTCAGTACTTC
>TRBJ1-6|TRBV7-9|16|few|TRBD1
CASSLPPTGDNSPLHF
TGTGCCAGCAGCCTTCCCCCGACAGGGGATAATTCACCCCTCCACTTT
>TRBJ2-7|TRBV7-8|12|-|-
CASSQSPYEQYF
TGTGCCAGCAGCCAGAGCCCCTACGAGCAGTACTTC
>TRBJ2-7|TRBV6-5|14|-|-
CASSYPHRVGREYF
TGTGCCAGCAGTTACCCTCACAGGGTCGGTCGGGAGTACTTC
>TRBJ2-7|TRBV11-3|13|-|TRBD1
CASSSGTGREQYF
TGTGCCAGCAGCTCCGGGACAGGGAGGGAGCAGTACTTC
>TRBJ2-7|TRBV5-6|15|-|TRBD1
CASSKGQGRPYEQYF
TGTGCCAGCAGCAAAGGACAGGGGCGTCCCTACGAGCAGTACTTC
>TRBJ2-2|TRBV29-1|13|-|-
CSVDRRLPGELFF
TGCAGCGTTGATAGGCGACTACCCGGGGAGCTGTTTTTT
>TRBJ2-6|TRBV9|18|-|-
CASSARDKTASGANVLTF
TGTGCCAGCAGCGCGAGGGACAAAACCGCCTCTGGGGCCAACGTCCTGACTTTC
>TRBJ1-6|TRBV2|14|-|-
CASSEGGENSPLHF
TGTGCCAGCAGTGAAGGAGGCGAGAATTCACCCCTCCACTTT
>TRBJ2-7|TRBV6-5|14|once|TRBD1
CASSYARQGHEQYF
TGTGCCAGCAGTTACGCACGACAGGGGCACGAGCAGTACTTC
>TRBJ1-1|TRBV5-1|14|-|-
CASSLGRGNTEAFF
TGCGCCAGCAGCTTAGGACGGGGGAACACTGAAGCTTTCTTT
>TRBJ2-7|TRBV7-9|14|-|-
CASSLAGASDEQYF
TGTGCCAGCAGCTTAGCGGGGGCTTCAGACGAGCAGTACTTC
>TRBJ1-1|TRBV12-5|11|-|-
CASGVNTEAFF
TGTGCTAGTGGCGTGAACACTGAAGCTTTCTTT
>TRBJ2-7|TRBV5-1|15|-|TRBD2
CASKTAGTISYEQYF
TGCGCCAGCAAAACAGCGGGGACGATCTCCTACGAGCAGTACTTC
>TRBJ1-2|TRBV15|14|-|-
CATSPFMSNYGYTF
TGTGCCACCAGCCCCTTTATGAGTAACTATGGCTACACCTTC
>TRBJ1-1|TRBV6-2/TRBV6-3|15|-|-
CASSRPGLGSTEAFF
TGTGCCAGCAGTAGACCAGGGCTTGGAAGCACTGAAGCTTTCTTT
>TRBJ1-2|TRBV5-6|13|-|TRBD1
CASSFPGTGVDTF
TGTGCCAGCAGCTTCCCCGGGACAGGTGTTGACACCTTC
>TRBJ2-7|TRBV4-3|15|-|TRBD2
CASSQFSGVSYEQYF
TGCGCCAGCAGCCAATTTAGCGGGGTCTCCTACGAGCAGTACTTC
>TRBJ1-4|TRBV2|15|few|-
CASSEWRGSNEKLFF
TGTGCCAGCAGTGAATGGCGCGGATCTAATGAAAAACTGTTTTTT
>TRBJ1-1|TRBV27|17|-|-
CASSLYPREAGGTEAFF
TGTGCCAGCAGTTTATACCCCCGGGAGGCGGGGGGGACTGAAGCTTTCTTT
>TRBJ2-3|TRBV9|14|-|-
CASSVGLATDTQYF
TGTGCCAGCAGCGTAGGGCTAGCGACAGATACGCAGTATTTT
>TRBJ2-1|TRBV6-4|15|once|TRBD2
CASSPVAGGRNEQFF
TGTGCCAGCAGTCCAGTAGCGGGGGGGCGGAATGAGCAGTTCTTC
>TRBJ2-1|TRBV7-2|15|once|TRBD1
CASSFRQGPYNEQFF
TGTGCCAGCAGCTTCAGACAGGGACCCTACAATGAGCAGTTCTTC
>TRBJ1-6|TRBV6-5|14|-|-
CASSFGDYNSPLHF
TGTGCCAGCAGTTTTGGAGACTATAATTCACCCCTCCACTTT
>TRBJ1-3|TRBV6-1|15|once|-
CASSDSHRLGNTIYF
TGTGCCAGCAGTGATTCTCACAGGCTAGGAAACACCATATATTTT
>TRBJ1-6|TRBV27|15|-|TRBD1
CASRPLQGAESPLHF
TGTGCCAGCAGACCCCTTCAGGGGGCTGAGTCACCCCTCCACTTT
>TRBJ2-1|TRBV5-4|13|-|TRBD2
CASSLVREDEQFF
TGTGCCAGCAGCTTAGTACGGGAGGATGAGCAGTTCTTC
>TRBJ1-2|TRBV24-1|16|once|TRBD1
CATSEYIGTGGHGYTF
TGTGCCACCAGTGAATATATAGGGACAGGGGGGCACGGCTACACCTTC
>TRBJ1-2|TRBV27|14|-|-
CASSSQGRANGYTF
TGTGCCAGCAGTTCACAGGGAAGAGCCAATGGCTACACCTTC
>TRBJ1-1|TRBV6-5|14|few|-
CASSYGRMNTEAFF
TGTGCCAGCAGTTACGGGCGCATGAACACTGAAGCTTTCTTT
>TRBJ2-7|TRBV7-6|12|-|-
CASSPGSHEQYF
TGTGCCAGCAGCCCGGGGTCCCACGAGCAGTACTTC
>TRBJ1-3|TRBV3-1/TRBV3-2|14|few|-
CASRAQGTGNTIYF
TGTGCCAGCAGAGCACAGGGAACAGGAAACACCATATATTTT
>TRBJ2-1|TRBV29-1|17|-|TRBD2
CSVGERGAVLGHNEQFF
TGCAGCGTTGGCGAGCGGGGGGCCGTTTTGGGGCACAATGAGCAGTTCTTC
>TRBJ1-1|TRBV10-1|14|-|-
CASSEGDWRTEAFF
TGCGCCAGCAGTGAAGGGGATTGGCGCACTGAAGCTTTCTTT
>TRBJ1-1|TRBV3-1/TRBV3-2|15|-|-
CASSQENRVTTEAFF
TGTGCCAGCAGCCAAGAGAACAGGGTAACCACTGAAGCTTTCTTT
>TRBJ2-3|TRBV5-1|16|-|-
CASSLVASQPTDTQYF
TGCGCCAGCAGCTTGGTTGCTAGTCAGCCCACAGATACGCAGTATTTT
>TRBJ1-2|TRBV27|12|-|TRBD1
CASSDRGYGYTF
TGTGCCAGCAGCGACAGGGGCTATGGCTACACCTTC
>TRBJ1-2|TRBV5-1|14|-|-
CASSVPGQSYGYTF
TGCGCCAGCAGCGTGCCGGGACAATCCTATGGCTACACCTTC
>TRBJ2-7|TRBV2|13|-|TRBD1
CASSQGQTYEQYF
TGTGCCAGCAGTCAGGGACAGACCTACGAGCAGTACTTC
>TRBJ2-7|TRBV12-5|17|-|TRBD1
CASGLRDRGTIVDEQYF
TGTGCTAGTGGTTTAAGGGACAGGGGTACGATAGTCGACGAGCAGTACTTC
>TRBJ1-3|TRBV11-2|13|-|-
CASSSDGRNTIYF
TGTGCCAGCAGCTCGGACGGGAGAAACACCATATATTTT
>TRBJ1-1|TRBV29-1|16|-|TRBD1
CSVAGGPDRTNTEAFF
TGCAGCGTTGCCGGGGGACCGGACAGGACGAACACTGAAGCTTTCTTT
>TRBJ2-5|TRBV7-7|14|-|TRBD2
CASSWTSGQETQYF
TGTGCTAGCAGCTGGACTAGCGGGCAAGAGACCCAGTACTTC
>TRBJ2-7|TRBV30|14|-|TRBD1
CAWGTGGISYEQYF
TGTGCCTGGGGGACAGGGGGGATCTCCTACGAGCAGTACTTC
>TRBJ2-7|TRBV6-5|11|-|TRBD1
CASFWTGEQYF
TGTGCCAGCTTCTGGACAGGCGAGCAGTACTTC
>TRBJ1-3|TRBV3-1/TRBV3-2|12|few|-
CASSPQGNTIYF
TGTGCCAGCAGCCCACAGGGAAACACCATATATTTT
>TRBJ1-4|TRBV5-4|16|-|-
CASSRLGGSLNEKLFF
TGTGCCAGCAGCCGGCTTGGGGGCTCTCTTAATGAAAAACTGTTTTTT
>TRBJ2-3|TRBV19|17|-|TRBD2
CASSIVASGGPPGTQYF
TGTGCCAGTAGTATAGTGGCGAGCGGGGGGCCCCCAGGTACGCAGTATTTT
>TRBJ1-1|TRBV10-3|15|-|-
CAISRSDRPNTEAFF
TGTGCCATCAGTCGATCGGACAGACCGAACACTGAAGCTTTCTTT